Listed here are 22 T cell receptor beta chains from one sample, sequenced in a study of T cells in Graves' hyperthyroidism and ophthalmopathy. The TCR beta CDR3 regions underwent amplification using RNA transcripts as the source. HTBI primers were used for first-round RT-PCR of the TCR CDR3. TCRdb fed the multiplex PCR reads into MiXCR, producing one record per CDR3 protein. The sample lists under 350,000 distinct CDR3 sequences; around 20% were seen once. The sequencing input was blood. Receptors were obtained from a woman aged 45-65 years with Graves' hyperthyroidism.

The chain uses TRBV11-2 and TRBJ1-1; TRBD1 might be the D (5 bases). Deletions cut 6 bases from V and 2 bases from J, with 7 bases between. CDR1 and CDR2 from the germline V gene are SGHAT and FQNNGV. The CDR3 spans 12 residues. The CDR3 DNA reads TGTGCCAGCAGGGGGCCAAACACTGAAGCTTTCTTT. Its protein product is CASRGPNTEAFF.

This clonotype appeared many times. The genes are TRBV3-1 and TRBJ1-1; 7 nucleotides align to TRBD1. After removal of 4 bases from V and 5 bases from J, the junction contained 10 bases not matched to a gene. The CDR3 is 15 amino acids. From germline, CDR1 is LGHDT and CDR2 YNNKEL (reference sequence). As DNA, the CDR3 is TGTGCCAGCAGCCCTCCCCGGACAGGACGGACTGAAGCTTTCTTT. Its translation is CASSPPRTGRTEAFF. The full variable domain, completed using reference TRBV3-1 and TRBJ1-1, is DTAVSQTPKYLVTQMGNDKSIKCEQNLGHDTMYWYKQDSKKFLKIMFSYNNKELIINETVPNRFSPKSPDKAHLNLHINSLELGDSAVYFCASSPPRTGRTEAFFGQGTRLTVV.

This clonotype has ten or more counts. The genes are TRBV12-3 or TRBV12-4 and TRBJ1-1, with D unresolved. CDR3 length: 14 residues. Trimming left V 0 bases short and J 6 bases short, with 11 bases between. CDR3 sequence (DNA): TGTGCCAGCAGTTTAGCGACAAAGCATGCTGAAGCTTTCTTT. Encoded protein: CASSLATKHAEAFF.

This clonotype was observed a few times. The V call is TRBV7-2, the J call TRBJ1-5, with 12 bases fitting TRBD1. This CDR3 is built from 18 residues. The J segment lost 2 bases and the V segment lost 5 bases, leaving 10 bases of the junction unmatched. In germline, CDR1 is SGHTA, CDR2 FQGNSA. DNA of the CDR3: TGTGCCAGCAGCCCCCGGGACAGGGGGCGGTTAGGCAATCAGCCCCAGCATTTT. It specifies CASSPRDRGRLGNQPQHF.

This clonotype was found a few times. The chain employs TRBV6-4 and TRBJ2-2; D possibly uses TRBD1 or TRBD2 (5 bases each). From germline, CDR1 is MRHNA and CDR2 SNTAGT. V was clipped by 8 bases and J by 6 bases, with 13 bases between them. The CDR3 sequence is 13 residues long. For the CDR3, the DNA is TGTGCCAGCGGTAGGGACGACTCCGGGGAGCTGTTTTTT. It encodes CASGRDDSGELFF.

The table lists this clonotype with a few counts. J is TRBJ1-3 and V is TRBV11-2; D gene unclear. Trimming left V 5 bases short and J 4 bases short, with 15 bases between. The germline V gene encodes CDR1 SGHAT and CDR2 FQNNGV. The CDR3 totals 15 residues. CDR3 region: CASSRGLIIGNTIYF. In DNA, the CDR3 is TGTGCCAGCAGCCGAGGACTGATCATAGGAAACACCATATATTTT.

The V call is TRBV20-1, the J call TRBJ1-1; D remains ambiguous. Trimming shortened V by 3 bases and J by 11 bases, and 16 bases separated the two germline ends. This CDR3 is built from 12 residues. Germline CDR1 is DFQATT and CDR2 is SNEGSKA (reference sequence). The CDR3 DNA follows: TGCAGTGCTAGGGCCGAGATGGTTGGGGCTTTCTTT. Amino acid sequence: CSARAEMVGAFF.

The rearrangement links TRBV20-1 to TRBJ2-3; 8 bases agree with TRBD2. This CDR3 comprises 14 residues. Germline V gene data show CDR1 as DFQATT and CDR2 as SNEGSKA (reference sequence). After removal of 3 bases from V and 3 bases from J, the junction contained 5 bases not matched to a gene. This CDR3 reads CSASGRAGTDTQYF. CDR3 nucleotides: TGCAGTGCTAGCGGGAGGGCGGGGACAGATACGCAGTATTTT.

As DNA, the CDR3 is TGTGCCAGTAGGGACAGGGATTGGGAAGCTTTCTTT. Translating it yields CASRDRDWEAFF. The chain recombines TRBV19 with TRBJ1-1; 8 nucleotides line up with TRBD1. CDR1 and CDR2 (germline): LNHDA, SQIVND (reference sequence). V shed 6 bases and J 8 bases; nucleotides not matched to a gene: 5. The CDR3 covers 12 residues.

J is TRBJ2-3 and V is TRBV7-9, with 9 bases lining up with TRBD1. CDR1 and CDR2 (germline): SEHNR, FQNEAQ (reference sequence). With V trimmed by 5 bases and J by 7 bases, 4 bases remained unmatched. This CDR3 region has 13 residues. The CDR3 is CASSRDRVNTQYF. The CDR3 DNA reads as TGTGCCAGCAGCCGGGACAGGGTGAATACGCAGTATTTT. The variable domain in full, with the rest retrieved from reference TRBV7-9 and TRBJ2-3, is DTGVSQNPRHKITKRGQNVTFRCDPISEHNRLYWYRQTLGQGPEFLTYFQNEAQLEKSRLLSDRFSAERPKGSFSTLEIQRTEQGDSAMYLCASSRDRVNTQYFGPGTRLTVL.

V is TRBV20-1 and J is TRBJ1-2; no definite D call. V shed 5 bases and J shed 0 bases, with 10 bases lying between them. The CDR3 spans 13 residues. Germline V CDR1 and CDR2: DFQATT, SNEGSKA (reference sequence). The CDR3 here is CSASDFSNYGYTF. The DNA for the CDR3 is TGCAGTGCTTCGGACTTTTCTAACTATGGCTACACCTTC.

The chain recombines TRBV5-4 with TRBJ2-7; 14 bases fit TRBD2. The CDR3 contains 17 residues. CDR1 is SGHNT and CDR2 is YYREEE in the germline V gene (reference sequence). V trimming: 4 bases; J trimming: 3 bases; junction bases outside the gene matches: 9. CDR3 region: CASSEGLAGEKGYEQYF. CDR3 DNA: TGTGCCAGCAGCGAGGGACTAGCGGGAGAAAAAGGCTACGAGCAGTACTTC.

The table lists this clonotype with many counts. J is TRBJ1-4 and V is TRBV5-1; 7 nucleotides line up with TRBD1. Germline V gene sequence: CDR1 SGHRS, CDR2 YFSETQ. This CDR3 comprises 14 residues. Trimming at V came to 4 bases and at J to 7 bases, leaving 7 bases not matched to a gene. Here the CDR3 reads CASSIQGEIEKLFF. The CDR3 DNA is TGCGCCAGCAGCATCCAGGGGGAGATTGAAAAACTGTTTTTT.

This clonotype came up a few times. CDR3 protein: CASMKGDVATNEKLFF. The CDR3 DNA is TGCGCCAGCATGAAGGGAGATGTTGCAACTAATGAAAAACTGTTTTTT. This rearrangement joins TRBV5-1 to TRBJ1-4; D is unresolved. The germline gives CDR1 SGHRS, CDR2 YFSETQ. Between the trimmed V and J ends, which lost 6 bases and 0 bases, there was a span of 15 bases. The CDR3 has 16 residues.

V gene TRBV30 combines with J gene TRBJ1-6, with D possibly matching TRBD1 (6 bases). The CDR3 consists of 15 residues. V lost 3 bases and J lost 5, with 14 bases in between. Germline-derived CDR1 and CDR2 are GTSNPN and SVGIG (reference sequence). CDR3 in DNA: TGTGCCTGGAGCGCCCGAGCAGGGGATAATTCACCCCTCCACTTT. It encodes CAWSARAGDNSPLHF.

This chain links TRBV6-5 with TRBJ2-1, with D perhaps being TRBD1 or TRBD2 (5 bases each). Trimming shortened V by 3 bases and J by 10 bases, and 22 bases separated the two germline ends. Germline lookup yields CDR1 MNHEY and CDR2 SVGAGI. The CDR3 spans 16 residues. The CDR3 loop reads CASSYYGGAFTGEQFF. The DNA of the CDR3 is TGTGCCAGCAGTTATTATGGGGGAGCGTTTACGGGGGAGCAGTTCTTC.

This clonotype was recorded a few times. The J gene is TRBJ1-2, the V gene TRBV6-1; D gene uncertain. CDR3 length: 16 amino acids. From germline, CDR1 is MNHNS and CDR2 SASEGT. V was trimmed by 7 bases and J by 5 bases, leaving 23 bases between them. The CDR3 is CASTTLTRTEHYGYTF. The CDR3 DNA reads TGTGCCAGCACTACCCTTACACGGACGGAGCATTATGGCTACACCTTC.

In the case of this clonotype: A much larger clone is a single base away; this may be a read error. V usage is TRBV11-2 and J usage is TRBJ2-5, with 7 bases identical to TRBD2. J was trimmed by 6 bases and V by 1 base; bases with no gene match: 8. The CDR3 extends over 15 amino acids. Germline lookup yields CDR1 SGHAT and CDR2 FQNNGV. CDR3 loop: CASSLAPGGRKTQYF. The CDR3 DNA reads TGTGCCAGCAGCTTAGCCCCAGGCGGGAGAAAGACCCAGTACTTC.

This clonotype was found many times. The rearrangement joins TRBV7-6 to TRBJ2-3, with TRBD1 as a possible D gene (7 bases). The CDR3 length is 15 residues. Deletions cut 1 base from V and 4 bases from J, with 12 bases between. Germline CDR1 is SGHVS and CDR2 is FNYEAQ. The CDR3, as DNA: TGTGCCAGCAGCTTAGACAGGGGAGGTGCAGATACGCAGTATTTT. It is translated as CASSLDRGGADTQYF.

This clonotype was seen many times. This chain uses TRBV30 with TRBJ2-3; D remains ambiguous. This CDR3 is built from 12 residues. V was cut by 2 bases and J by 0 bases, with 3 bases left in between. In germline, CDR1 is GTSNPN, CDR2 SVGIG (reference sequence). For the CDR3, the DNA is TGTGCCTGGAGTCCTAGCACAGATACGCAGTATTTT. Translating it yields CAWSPSTDTQYF.

This clonotype was detected many times. The chain is built from TRBV7-8 and TRBJ2-6, with TRBD1 identical over 7 bases. After removal of 6 bases from V and 1 base from J, the junction contained 6 bases not matched to a gene. The CDR3 contains 16 residues. Germline V gene data show CDR1 as SGHVS and CDR2 as FQNEAQ. CDR3 DNA: TGTGCCAGCAGTGGGACAGAATATTCTGGGGCCAACGTCCTGACTTTC. As protein: CASSGTEYSGANVLTF.

This clonotype showed up many times. The V call is TRBV18, the J call TRBJ2-1, with D perhaps matching TRBD1 or TRBD2 (5 bases each). This CDR3 has 15 residues. In germline, CDR1 is KGHSH, CDR2 LQKENI. V was clipped by 6 bases and J by 0 bases, with 12 bases between them. The CDR3 spells CASSGVGSSYNEQFF. The DNA of the CDR3 is TGTGCCAGCTCGGGGGTAGGGAGCTCCTACAATGAGCAGTTCTTC.